This T cell receptor beta chain was captured in a study of T-cell memory formation after mild COVID-19. TCRdb re-called the 5' RACE reads through MiXCR, storing one row per CDR3 protein. The sample lists roughly 52,000 distinct CDR3 sequences; 7.3% were seen once. Study-wide results and caveats: Contracting clones from day 15 to 85 had balanced CD4/CD8; later expanders favoured CD4+. For second-wave clones that peaked at day 37, SARS-CoV-2 specificity went unverified.

Deletions cut 5 bases from V and 2 bases from J, with 7 bases between. The CDR3 consists of 11 residues. Germline values: CDR1 GTSNPN, CDR2 SVGIG (reference sequence). This clonotype showed up many times. What it binds is unknown. This clonotype originated in a man aged 18 to 30 who had mild COVID-19 (a few samples of this study predate the infection). Cell type and time point are not known. The rearrangement uses TRBV30 and TRBJ2-7; either TRBD1 or TRBD2 may fit D (5 bases each). Sequencing was carried out using PBMCs or a T cell subset sorted from them (not recorded which). DNA of the CDR3: TGTGCCTGGGGGGACGCCTACGAGCAGTACTTC. Encoded protein: CAWGDAYEQYF.